Listed below are T cell receptor beta chains from one sample, sequenced in a study of CD8 T cells in ankylosing spondylitis. TCRdb re-analysed the 5' RACE reads in MiXCR, keeping a single row per CDR3 protein. Among some 200,000 distinct CDR3 sequences listed, 9.5% to 15% were seen once. The specimen was blood, either unsorted or a sorted T cell fraction (not recorded which). The receptors derive from a male donor with ankylosing spondylitis or in good health (not recorded which). Each CDR3 is given with its conserved first and last residue. D genes are given only for firm matches. Not all rows give a size; the values are once, few, many and, for expanded clones, a class.

CDR3 length,clone size,D gene,V gene,J gene,CDR3 protein,CDR3 DNA
16,-,TRBD1,TRBV4-1,TRBJ1-2,CASSQDLMGQLYGYTF,TGCGCCAGCAGCCAAGATCTAATGGGACAGTTGTATGGCTACACCTTC
16,many,TRBD2,TRBV28,TRBJ2-1,CASSFSSGRKTNEQFF,TGTGCCAGCAGTTTTTCTAGCGGGAGGAAAACGAATGAGCAGTTCTTC
16,-,-,TRBV27,TRBJ2-7,CASSNPSSSSSYEQYF,TGTGCCAGCAGCAATCCCTCGAGTAGTAGCTCCTACGAGCAGTACTTC
14,-,-,TRBV6-5,TRBJ1-1,CASSSTGPGTEAFF,TGTGCCAGCAGTTCCACAGGGCCGGGGACTGAAGCTTTCTTT
14,few,-,TRBV6-1,TRBJ1-5,CASRPRGSNQPQHF,TGTGCCAGCAGGCCCAGGGGTAGCAATCAGCCCCAGCATTTT
13,few,-,TRBV7-6,TRBJ2-5,CASRSRTKETQYF,TGTGCCAGCCGAAGCCGGACGAAAGAGACCCAGTACTTC
14,-,-,TRBV24-1,TRBJ1-5,CATTRGYSNQPQHF,TGTGCCACCACTCGAGGCTATAGCAATCAGCCCCAGCATTTT
12,many,-,TRBV5-1,TRBJ2-3,CASSFTGSTQYF,TGCGCCAGCAGCTTCACAGGGAGTACGCAGTATTTT
14,-,-,TRBV4-1,TRBJ2-7,CASSQNDLSYEQYF,TGCGCCAGCAGCCAAAACGATCTTTCCTACGAGCAGTACTTC
13,many,TRBD1,TRBV28,TRBJ2-7,CASSLRQGHEQYF,TGTGCCAGCAGTTTACGACAGGGCCACGAGCAGTACTTC
13,-,TRBD1,TRBV9,TRBJ2-1,CASSAWTGYEQFF,TGTGCCAGCAGCGCATGGACAGGCTATGAGCAGTTCTTC
15,-,-,TRBV12-3/TRBV12-4,TRBJ2-6,CASRSRVGGANVLTF,TGTGCCAGCAGAAGCAGGGTCGGGGGGGCCAACGTCCTGACTTTC
14,-,TRBD1,TRBV6-5,TRBJ2-2,CASSYTGGSGELFF,TGTGCCAGCAGTTATACAGGGGGCAGCGGGGAGCTGTTTTTT
15,few,-,TRBV5-1,TRBJ1-4,CASSLESPGGEKLFF,TGCGCCAGCAGCTTGGAATCTCCGGGAGGTGAAAAACTGTTTTTT